This T cell receptor (beta chain) was obtained from a study of human T cells and chemical hapten exposure. The time point: pre-sensitization, week 0. As to treatment: therapeutic diphenylcyclopropenone sensitization with weekly scalp DPC. V lost 7 bases and J 8 bases, leaving 14 bases between the germline ends. The CDR3 contains 14 residues. Germline V CDR1 and CDR2: KGHDR, SFDVKD. This clonotype was found many times. TCRdb ran MiXCR on the RACE reads and lists one entry per CDR3 protein. The sample lists about 270,000 distinct CDR3 sequences, approximately 8% occurring once. This sequence joins TRBV24-1 and TRBJ1-6; the D is unclear. The source was whole blood, collected in connection with sensitization to the hapten diphenylcyclopropenone (DPC). This TCR was sampled from a man younger than 35 with alopecia areata. Some clones in this sample may be carry-over from other donors' samples. In nucleotides, the CDR3 is TGTGCCACCAGCGAGAATACGGGCGATTCACCCCTCCACTTT. Translated, it gives CATSENTGDSPLHF.